The clone carrying this T cell receptor beta chain was counted at least ten times. Its antigen is not known. The CDR3 contains 13 residues. V was shortened by 3 bases and J by 8 bases, with 12 bases between the two germline ends. CDR1 WNHNN and CDR2 SYGVQD come from the germline V gene (reference sequence). The sample originates from a study of T-cell reconstitution after alpha-beta-depleted transplantation in children. Study conclusions and caveats: Alpha-beta T cells about two months after transplant reportedly derived from several hundred expanded graft clones. It was newly produced T cells that mostly accounted for T-cell counts and diversity one year after transplant.

Unique molecular identifiers tagged the TCRbeta library. TCRdb reanalysed the PCR reads using MiXCR and keeps one entry per CDR3 protein. The sample consists of fewer than 350,000 distinct CDR3 sequences, 9.5% to 13% of them appearing once. This TCR came from a male patient aged 2-9 years who had a stem cell transplant for chronic granulomatous disease, so the T cells may come from the graft donor. The sequenced sample was peripheral blood, obtained 180 days after TCRalphabeta/CD19-depleted stem cell transplant. The chain links TRBV10-1 to TRBJ2-3; a weak D match, TRBD2 (5 bases). The CDR3 coding sequence is TGCGCCAGCAGTGATTCGAGGGTGATTACGCAGTATTTT. Amino acid sequence: CASSDSRVITQYF.